Listed here are 16 T cell receptor beta chains from one sample, sequenced in a study of T-cell reconstitution after alpha-beta-depleted transplantation in children. Preparing the TCRbeta library involved the use of unique molecular identifiers. TCRdb passed the PCR reads through MiXCR, listing each CDR3 protein once. The repertoire holds 420,000 or so distinct CDR3 sequences, with around 9.9% as singletons. The starting material was PBMCs from the stem cell graft donor, obtained from the stem cell graft. The source of these receptors is a human donor who donated a stem cell graft to a child with acute myeloid leukemia.

The sample holds one count of this clonotype. The rearrangement uses TRBV29-1 and TRBJ2-5; tentative D call: TRBD1 (5 bases). Germline lookup yields CDR1 SQVTM and CDR2 ANQGSEA. This CDR3 is built from 12 residues. V was clipped by 6 bases and J by 5 bases, with 13 bases between them. The CDR3 here is CSVPGLHETQYF. CDR3 sequence (DNA): TGCAGCGTCCCAGGGCTGCACGAGACCCAGTACTTC.

The chain joins TRBV5-1 to TRBJ2-6; D is unclear. CDR3 length: 14 residues. V was pared by 10 bases and J by 4 bases, with 15 bases between. Germline V gene lookup returns CDR1 SGHRS and CDR2 YFSETQ. CDR3 bases: TGCGCCCGCTGCCCAGGATTAGGGGCCAACGTCCTGACTTTC. Protein sequence: CARCPGLGANVLTF.

This clonotype appeared many times. The chain carries TRBV7-2 and TRBJ1-6; D uncertain. CDR3 length: 15 residues. Trimming stripped 3 bases from V and 8 bases from J, with 14 bases between. CDR1 is SGHTA and CDR2 is FQGNSA in the germline V gene. As DNA, the CDR3 is TGTGCCAGCAGCTTCTCAAGACCCCCAGATTCACCCCTCCACTTT. It is translated as CASSFSRPPDSPLHF. Based on the CDR3 plus reference TRBV7-2 and TRBJ1-6, the full variable domain is GAGVSQSPSNKVTEKGKDVELRCDPISGHTALYWYRQSLGQGLEFLIYFQGNSAPDKSGLPSDRFSAERTGGSVSTLTIQRTQQEDSAVYLCASSFSRPPDSPLHFGNGTRLTVT.

This clonotype has just a few counts. This rearrangement joins TRBV29-1 to TRBJ1-1; 7 positions agree with TRBD1. Trimming cost V 5 bases and J 4 bases; bases outside gene matches: 7. This CDR3 spans 13 amino acids. The V gene's germline CDR1 is SQVTM and CDR2 ANQGSEA. CDR3 protein: CSVNQGGVTEAFF. CDR3 in DNA: TGCAGCGTTAACCAGGGGGGCGTCACTGAAGCTTTCTTT.

The CDR3 nucleotides are TGCAGTGCTAGGGCTAGCGCCTCCTACGAGCAGTACTTC. As protein: CSARASASYEQYF. The chain recombines TRBV20-1 with TRBJ2-7; D might be TRBD2 (6 bases). V lost 3 bases, J lost 0 bases, and 9 bases lay in between. There are 13 residues in the CDR3. The germline V gene encodes CDR1 DFQATT and CDR2 SNEGSKA (reference sequence).

This clonotype was observed many times. The chain uses TRBV12-3 or TRBV12-4 and TRBJ2-7, with 7 bases aligning to TRBD1. The V and J ends lost 2 bases and 2 bases, in that order; junction bases with no gene match: 9. This CDR3 is 16 amino acids long. In DNA form, the CDR3 reads TGTGCCAGCAGTTTATCCTCCGGGACAGCCACCTACGAGCAGTACTTC. Translating it yields CASSLSSGTATYEQYF.

Only a few counts were recorded for this clonotype. This sequence joins TRBV4-1 and TRBJ1-6; no firm D call. This CDR3 region has 13 residues. From germline, CDR1 is MGHRA and CDR2 YSYEKL. V lost 0 bases and J lost 7, with 4 bases in between. The CDR3 region has the DNA TGCGCCAGCAGCCAAGAAGTGAATTCACCCCTCCACTTT. It yields the protein CASSQEVNSPLHF.

This clonotype was seen a few times. The chain uses TRBV6-1 and TRBJ2-5; D is ambiguous. Germline CDR1 reads MNHNS; CDR2 reads SASEGT. This CDR3 is 13 amino acids long. V was shortened by 7 bases and J by 4 bases, with 13 bases between the two germline ends. The CDR3 DNA follows: TGTGCCAGCACCCCATTATCGAGAGAGACCCAGTACTTC. Encoded protein: CASTPLSRETQYF.

The J gene is TRBJ2-7, the V gene TRBV12-3 or TRBV12-4; TRBD2 agrees at 7 bases. CDR3 length: 14 amino acids. J lost 3 bases, V lost 1 base, and 3 bases had no gene match. The CDR3 sequence is CASSLDGGDYEQYV. In DNA form, the CDR3 reads TGTGCCAGCAGTTTAGATGGGGGGGACTACGAGCAGTACGTC.

This clonotype was observed at least ten times. The chain is built from TRBV7-8 and TRBJ2-1, with D possibly being TRBD1 or TRBD2 (5 bases each). CDR3 length: 16 residues. The germline CDR1 and CDR2 sequences are SGHVS and FQNEAQ. V dropped 4 bases and J dropped 8 bases, with 21 bases sitting between them. The CDR3 DNA sequence: TGTGCCAGCAGCTCCGGGACCAATGCCCTGGGCCATGAGCAGTTCTTC. Translated, it gives CASSSGTNALGHEQFF.

This clonotype came up many times. The chain couples TRBV6-5 to TRBJ1-1, with 7 bases aligning to TRBD1. Unmatched junction bases numbered 6, after V lost 4 bases and J lost 1 base. This CDR3 contains 15 residues. The germline CDR1 and CDR2 sequences are MNHEY and SVGAGI. CDR3 DNA: TGTGCCAGCAGTTCCACCGGGACAGCGAACACTGAAGCTTTCTTT. Translated: CASSSTGTANTEAFF.

At least ten counts were recorded for this clonotype. The chain couples TRBV19 to TRBJ2-1; 9 bases are a match to TRBD1. Germline CDR1 is LNHDA and CDR2 is SQIVND (reference sequence). This CDR3 is built from 15 residues. With V trimmed by 5 bases and J by 3 bases, 5 bases remained unmatched. This CDR3 is CASSPYRGLYNEQFF. CDR3 DNA sequence: TGTGCCAGTAGTCCCTACAGGGGGCTCTACAATGAGCAGTTCTTC.

There are many counts of this clonotype. The genes are TRBV29-1 and TRBJ2-3; 10 nucleotides agree with TRBD1. This CDR3 comprises 15 residues. Trimming at V came to 6 bases and at J to 7 bases, leaving 13 bases not matched to a gene. Germline V gene sequence: CDR1 SQVTM, CDR2 ANQGSEA. CDR3: CSVCDRQGASNTQYF. Here the CDR3 DNA reads TGCAGCGTGTGCGACAGACAGGGGGCGAGCAATACGCAGTATTTT.

This clonotype occurred a few times. The chain uses TRBV12-5 and TRBJ2-7; D possibly corresponds to TRBD1 (5 bases). Germline V gene sequence: CDR1 LGHNT, CDR2 FRNRAP. The CDR3 consists of 15 residues. V was trimmed by 1 base and J by 5 bases, leaving 15 bases between them. The chain's CDR3 is CASGLGGLAADEQYF. The CDR3 coding sequence is TGTGCTAGTGGTTTGGGGGGCCTCGCCGCCGACGAGCAGTACTTC.

The chain is built from TRBV30 and TRBJ2-7; D remains unclear. CDR3 length: 12 amino acids. Germline CDR1 GTSNPN, CDR2 SVGIG (reference sequence). Between the trimmed V and J ends, which lost 0 bases and 3 bases, there was a span of 6 bases. The CDR3 DNA follows: TGTGCCTGGAGTGTAAGCAGCTACGAGCAGTACTTC. It specifies CAWSVSSYEQYF.

The table lists this clonotype with a few counts. This chain joins TRBV12-3 or TRBV12-4 and TRBJ1-2; D is ambiguous. CDR3 length: 13 amino acids. V shed 3 bases and J shed 7 bases, with 12 bases lying between them. CDR3 residues: CASSLEPLRGYTF. DNA for the CDR3: TGTGCCAGCAGTTTGGAACCCCTCCGTGGCTACACCTTC.